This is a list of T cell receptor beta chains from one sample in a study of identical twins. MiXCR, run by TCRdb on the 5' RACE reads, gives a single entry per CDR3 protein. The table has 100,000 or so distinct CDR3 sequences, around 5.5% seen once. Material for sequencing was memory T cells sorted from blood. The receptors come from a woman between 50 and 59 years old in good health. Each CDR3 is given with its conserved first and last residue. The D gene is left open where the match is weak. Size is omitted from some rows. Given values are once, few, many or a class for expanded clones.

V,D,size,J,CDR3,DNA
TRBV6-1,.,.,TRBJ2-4,CASSEVWRLAKNIQYF,TGTGCCAGCAGTGAAGTTTGGCGCCTAGCCAAAAACATTCAGTACTTC
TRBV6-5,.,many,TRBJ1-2,CASPPGCSGGYTF,TGTGCCAGCCCTCCCGGCTGCTCGGGTGGCTACACCTTC
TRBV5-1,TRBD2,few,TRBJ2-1,CASSQTSGSYNEQFF,TGCGCCAGCAGCCAAACTAGCGGCTCCTACAATGAGCAGTTCTTC
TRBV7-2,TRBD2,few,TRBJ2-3,CASSSFAGDFTDTQYF,TGTGCCAGCAGCTCGTTCGCGGGAGATTTCACAGATACGCAGTATTTT
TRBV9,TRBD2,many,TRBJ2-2,CASSVEREGLGELFF,TGTGCCAGCAGCGTAGAGCGGGAGGGCCTGGGGGAGCTGTTTTTT
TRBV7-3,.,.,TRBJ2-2,CASSFGVNTGELFF,TGTGCCAGCAGCTTCGGGGTGAACACCGGGGAGCTGTTTTTT
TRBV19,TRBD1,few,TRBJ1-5,CASSRQGMYSNQPQHF,TGTGCCAGTAGCAGACAGGGGATGTATAGCAATCAGCCCCAGCATTTT
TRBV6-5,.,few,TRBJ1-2,CASRTGQNYGYTF,TGTGCCAGCAGAACAGGACAGAACTATGGCTACACCTTC
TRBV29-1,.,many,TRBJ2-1,CSVLSVREQFF,TGCAGCGTTTTGTCGGTACGTGAGCAGTTCTTC
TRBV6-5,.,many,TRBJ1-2,CASSYYAGRGYTF,TGTGCCAGCAGTTACTATGCAGGACGGGGCTACACCTTC
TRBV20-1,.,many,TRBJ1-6,CSARPRQDNSPLHF,TGCAGTGCTAGACCCCGACAGGATAATTCACCCCTCCACTTT
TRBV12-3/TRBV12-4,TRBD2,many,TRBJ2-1,CASSLRLAGYNEQFF,TGTGCCAGCAGTTTAAGACTAGCGGGATACAATGAGCAGTTCTTC
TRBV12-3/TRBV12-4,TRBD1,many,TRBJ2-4,CASSLSGTGGIQYF,TGTGCCAGCAGTTTATCCGGGACAGGAGGCATTCAGTACTTC
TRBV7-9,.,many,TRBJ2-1,CASSSRTVPHNEQFF,TGTGCCAGCAGCTCGCGGACAGTCCCACACAATGAGCAGTTCTTC
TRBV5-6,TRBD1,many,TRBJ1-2,CASSSRDRPYGYTF,TGTGCCAGCAGCTCCCGGGACAGGCCCTATGGCTACACCTTC
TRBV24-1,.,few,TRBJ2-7,CATSDATGTTFPSF,TGTGCCACCAGTGATGCTACCGGGACAACGTTCCCTAGCTTC
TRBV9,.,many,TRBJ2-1,CASSAGTGTYNEQFF,TGTGCCAGCAGCGCCGGGACTGGAACCTACAATGAGCAGTTCTTC
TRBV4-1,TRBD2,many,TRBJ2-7,CASSQWRESYEQYF,TGCGCCAGCAGCCAATGGCGGGAGTCCTACGAGCAGTACTTC
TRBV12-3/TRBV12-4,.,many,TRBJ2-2,CASSRGGGELFF,TGTGCCAGCAGCCGGGGTGGCGGGGAGCTGTTTTTT
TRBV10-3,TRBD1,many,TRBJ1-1,CATIATLQQGQGRMPEAFF,TGTGCCACCATAGCCACGCTTCAACAGGGACAGGGGCGAATGCCTGAAGCTTTCTTT
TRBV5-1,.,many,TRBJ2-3,CASSLVGAGTDTQYF,TGCGCCAGCAGCTTGGTTGGGGCAGGCACAGATACGCAGTATTTT
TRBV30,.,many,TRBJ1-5,CAWTKGGGNNQPQHF,TGTGCCTGGACTAAGGGGGGGGGGAACAATCAGCCCCAGCATTTT
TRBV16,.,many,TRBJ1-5,CASSQLGYSNQPQHF,TGTGCCAGCAGCCAATTGGGGTATAGCAATCAGCCCCAGCATTTT
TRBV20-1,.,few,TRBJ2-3,CSASPTYTDTQYF,TGCAGTGCGTCCCCTACCTACACAGATACGCAGTATTTT
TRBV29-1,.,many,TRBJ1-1,CSVGQGMENTEAFF,TGCAGCGTTGGGCAGGGAATGGAGAACACTGAAGCTTTCTTT
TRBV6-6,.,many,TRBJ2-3,CASSLGPIGSTDTQYF,TGTGCCAGCTCCCTAGGCCCAATCGGGTCCACAGATACGCAGTATTTT
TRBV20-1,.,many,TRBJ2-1,CSAIASRLTNEQFF,TGCAGTGCCATTGCTAGTCGTTTAACCAATGAGCAGTTCTTC
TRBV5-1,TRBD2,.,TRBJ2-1,CASSALLAGGGNEQFF,TGCGCCAGCAGCGCCCTCCTAGCGGGAGGAGGCAATGAGCAGTTCTTC
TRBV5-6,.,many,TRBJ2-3,CASSPGGRTDTQYF,TGTGCCAGCAGCCCGGGTGGGCGAACAGATACGCAGTATTTT